This T cell receptor (beta chain) stems from a study of T cell changes during pregnancy in multiple sclerosis. Here immunoSEQ multiplex PCR was the method, and the copy in TCRdb shows in-frame clones only, minus some. The data show approximately 100,000 clones, more than 85% seen once. There are 16 residues in the CDR3. Unmatched junction bases numbered 6, after V lost 0 bases and J lost 5 bases. Germline V gene data show CDR1 as SGHNT and CDR2 as YYREEE (reference sequence). V gene TRBV5-4 combines with J gene TRBJ2-2; 8 bases fit TRBD1. This material consisted of peripheral blood, taken in the second trimester of pregnancy. The sequence was obtained from a female donor with multiple sclerosis, enrolled in a pregnancy study. The CDR3 loop reads CASSLDWTGKTGELFF. The DNA for the CDR3 is TGTGCCAGCAGCTTGGATTGGACAGGGAAGACCGGGGAGCTGTTTTTT. Complete variable domain (other parts from reference TRBV5-4 and TRBJ2-2): ETGVTQSPTHLIKTRGQQVTLRCSSQSGHNTVSWYQQALGQGPQFIFQYYREEENGRGNFPPRFSGLQFPNYSSELNVNALELDDSALYLCASSLDWTGKTGELFFGEGSRLTVL.